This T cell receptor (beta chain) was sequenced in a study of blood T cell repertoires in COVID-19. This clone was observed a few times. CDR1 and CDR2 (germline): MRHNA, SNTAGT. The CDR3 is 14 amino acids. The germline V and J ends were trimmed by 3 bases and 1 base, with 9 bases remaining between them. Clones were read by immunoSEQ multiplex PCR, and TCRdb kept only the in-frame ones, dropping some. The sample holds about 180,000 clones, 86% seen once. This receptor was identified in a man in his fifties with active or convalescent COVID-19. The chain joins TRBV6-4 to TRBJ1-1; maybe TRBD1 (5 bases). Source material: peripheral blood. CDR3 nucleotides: TGTGCCAGCAGTGATACGGACAAGAACACTGAAGCTTTCTTT. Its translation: CASSDTDKNTEAFF.